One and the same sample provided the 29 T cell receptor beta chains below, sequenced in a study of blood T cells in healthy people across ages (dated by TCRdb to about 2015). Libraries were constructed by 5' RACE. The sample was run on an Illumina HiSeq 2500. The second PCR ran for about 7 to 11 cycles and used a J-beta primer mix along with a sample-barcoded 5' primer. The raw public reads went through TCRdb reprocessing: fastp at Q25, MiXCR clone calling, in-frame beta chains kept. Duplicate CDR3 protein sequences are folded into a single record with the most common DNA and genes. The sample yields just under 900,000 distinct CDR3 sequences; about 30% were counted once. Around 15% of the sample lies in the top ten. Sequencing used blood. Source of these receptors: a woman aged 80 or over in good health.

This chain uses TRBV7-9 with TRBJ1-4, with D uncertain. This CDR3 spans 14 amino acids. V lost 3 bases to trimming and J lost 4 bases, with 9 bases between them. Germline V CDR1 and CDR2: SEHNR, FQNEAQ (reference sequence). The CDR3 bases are TGTGCCAGCAGCTTTTCGGAAGTTAATGAAAAACTGTTTTTT. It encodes CASSFSEVNEKLFF.

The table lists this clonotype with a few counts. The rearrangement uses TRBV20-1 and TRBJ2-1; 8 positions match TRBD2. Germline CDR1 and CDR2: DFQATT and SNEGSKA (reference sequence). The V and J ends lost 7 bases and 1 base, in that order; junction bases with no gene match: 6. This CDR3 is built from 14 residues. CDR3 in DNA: TGCAGTGGTCGGGGGGGGGGATCCTACAATGAGCAGTTCTTC. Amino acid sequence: CSGRGGGSYNEQFF.

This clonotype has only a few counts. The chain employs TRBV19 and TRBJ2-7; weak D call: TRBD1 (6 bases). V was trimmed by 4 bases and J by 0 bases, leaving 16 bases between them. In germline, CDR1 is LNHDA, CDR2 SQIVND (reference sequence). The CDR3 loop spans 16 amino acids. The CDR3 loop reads CASSKDSTRASYEQYF. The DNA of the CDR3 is TGTGCCAGTAGTAAGGACAGCACCCGAGCCTCCTACGAGCAGTACTTC.

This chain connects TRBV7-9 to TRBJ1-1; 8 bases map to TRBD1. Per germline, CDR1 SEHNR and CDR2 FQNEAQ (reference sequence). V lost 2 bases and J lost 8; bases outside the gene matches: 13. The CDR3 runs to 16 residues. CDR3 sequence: CASSLSSGQGSGEAFF. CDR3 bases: TGTGCCAGCAGCTTAAGTAGTGGACAGGGTTCAGGCGAAGCTTTCTTT.

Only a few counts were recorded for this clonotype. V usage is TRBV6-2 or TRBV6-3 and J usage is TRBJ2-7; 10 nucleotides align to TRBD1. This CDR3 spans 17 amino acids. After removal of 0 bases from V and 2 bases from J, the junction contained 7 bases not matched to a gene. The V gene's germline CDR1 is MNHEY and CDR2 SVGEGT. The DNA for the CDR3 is TGTGCCAGCAGTTACTCGCTTTGGACAGGGGGGACCTACGAGCAGTACTTC. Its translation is CASSYSLWTGGTYEQYF.

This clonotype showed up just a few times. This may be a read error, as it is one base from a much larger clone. This CDR3 is CASSVTGGSYNEQYF. The CDR3 DNA follows: TGTGCCAGCAGCGTTACAGGGGGCTCCTACAATGAGCAGTACTTC. The genes are TRBV11-2 and TRBJ2-1, with 9 bases that match TRBD1. The J call may be faulty, since TRBJ2-7 better matches the DNA end. Germline CDR1 SGHAT, CDR2 FQNNGV. This CDR3 is built from 15 residues.

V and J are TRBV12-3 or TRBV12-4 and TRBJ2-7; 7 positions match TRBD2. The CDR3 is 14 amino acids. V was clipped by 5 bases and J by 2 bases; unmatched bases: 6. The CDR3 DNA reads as TGTGCCAGCAGTATGACGCGGGGGACCTACGAGCAGTACTTC. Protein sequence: CASSMTRGTYEQYF.

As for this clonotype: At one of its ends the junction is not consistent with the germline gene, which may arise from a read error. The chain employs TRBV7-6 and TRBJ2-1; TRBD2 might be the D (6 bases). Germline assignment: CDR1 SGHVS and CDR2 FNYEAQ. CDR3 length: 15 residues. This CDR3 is CASSNSGPSHNEQFF. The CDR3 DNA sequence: TGTGCCAGCAGCAATAGCGGCCCCTCCCACAATGAGCAGTTTTTC.

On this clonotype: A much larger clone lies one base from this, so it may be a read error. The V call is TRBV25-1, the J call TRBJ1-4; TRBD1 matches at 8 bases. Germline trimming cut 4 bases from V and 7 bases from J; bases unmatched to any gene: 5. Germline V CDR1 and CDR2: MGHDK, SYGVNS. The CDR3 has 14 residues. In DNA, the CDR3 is TGTGCCAGCAGTGTTCAGGGGGCGGGTGAAAAACTGTTTTTT. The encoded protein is CASSVQGAGEKLFF. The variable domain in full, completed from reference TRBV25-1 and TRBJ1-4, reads EADIYQTPRYLVIGTGKKITLECSQTMGHDKMYWYQQDPGMELHLIHYSYGVNSTEKGDLSSESTVSRIRTEHFPLTLESARPSHTSQYLCASSVQGAGEKLFFGSGTQLSVL.

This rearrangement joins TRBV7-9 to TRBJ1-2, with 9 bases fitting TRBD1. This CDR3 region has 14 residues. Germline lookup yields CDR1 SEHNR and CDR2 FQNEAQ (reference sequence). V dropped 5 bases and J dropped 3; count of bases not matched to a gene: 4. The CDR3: CASSPGTGYYGYTF. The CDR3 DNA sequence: TGTGCCAGCAGCCCGGGGACAGGGTACTATGGCTACACCTTC.

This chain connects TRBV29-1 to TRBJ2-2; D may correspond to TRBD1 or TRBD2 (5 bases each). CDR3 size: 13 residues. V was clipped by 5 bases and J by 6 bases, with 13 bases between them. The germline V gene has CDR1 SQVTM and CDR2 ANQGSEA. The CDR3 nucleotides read TGCAGCGTTATGTCGACGGGGCCCGGGGAGCTGTTTTTT. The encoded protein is CSVMSTGPGELFF.

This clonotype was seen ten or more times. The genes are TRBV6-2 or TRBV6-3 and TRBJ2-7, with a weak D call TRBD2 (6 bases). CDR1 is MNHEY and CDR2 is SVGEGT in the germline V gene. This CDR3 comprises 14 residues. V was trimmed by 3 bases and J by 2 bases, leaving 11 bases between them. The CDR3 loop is CASSYNPGAYEQYF. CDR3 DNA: TGTGCCAGCAGTTATAATCCGGGGGCCTACGAGCAGTACTTC.

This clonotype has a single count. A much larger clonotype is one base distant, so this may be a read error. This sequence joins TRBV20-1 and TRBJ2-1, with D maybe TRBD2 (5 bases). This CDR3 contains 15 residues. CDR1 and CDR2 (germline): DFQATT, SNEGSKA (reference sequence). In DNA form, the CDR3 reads TGCAGTGCATCCTCCCAGCGGAGCTCCTACAATGGGCAGTTCTTC. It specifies CSASSQRSSYNGQFF.

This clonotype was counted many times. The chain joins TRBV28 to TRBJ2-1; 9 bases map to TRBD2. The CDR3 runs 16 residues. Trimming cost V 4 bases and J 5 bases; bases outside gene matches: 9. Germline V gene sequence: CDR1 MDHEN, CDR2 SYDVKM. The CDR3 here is CASSYPTAGGNNEQFF. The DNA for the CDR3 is TGTGCCAGCAGTTACCCTACGGCGGGGGGGAACAATGAGCAGTTCTTC.

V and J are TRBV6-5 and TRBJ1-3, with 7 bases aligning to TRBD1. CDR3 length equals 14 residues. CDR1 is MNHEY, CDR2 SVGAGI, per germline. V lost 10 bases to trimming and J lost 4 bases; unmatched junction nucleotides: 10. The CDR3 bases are TGTGCCATCAACCCCGGGACAGCAGGAAACACCATATATTTT. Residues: CAINPGTAGNTIYF.

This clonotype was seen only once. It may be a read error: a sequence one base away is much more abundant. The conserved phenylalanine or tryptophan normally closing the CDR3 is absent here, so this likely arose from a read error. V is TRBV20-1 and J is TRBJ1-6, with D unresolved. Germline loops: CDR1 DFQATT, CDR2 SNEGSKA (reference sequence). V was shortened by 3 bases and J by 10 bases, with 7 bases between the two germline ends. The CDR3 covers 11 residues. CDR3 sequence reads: CSASPGSPLHC. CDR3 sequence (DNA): TGCAGTGCTAGCCCGGGATCACCCCTCCACTGT.

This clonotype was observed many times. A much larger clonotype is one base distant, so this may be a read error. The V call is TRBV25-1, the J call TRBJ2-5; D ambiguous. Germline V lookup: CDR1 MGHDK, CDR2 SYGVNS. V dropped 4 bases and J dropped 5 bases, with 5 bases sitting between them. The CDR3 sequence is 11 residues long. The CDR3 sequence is CASSVMETQYF. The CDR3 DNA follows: TGTGCCAGCAGTGTAATGGAGACCCAGTACTTC. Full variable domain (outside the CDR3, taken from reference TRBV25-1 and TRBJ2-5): EADIYQTPRYLVIGTGKKITLECSQTMGHDKMYWYQQDPGMELHLIHYSYGVNSTEKGDLSSESTVSRIRTEHFPLTLESARPSHTSQYLCASSVMETQYFGPGTRLLVL.

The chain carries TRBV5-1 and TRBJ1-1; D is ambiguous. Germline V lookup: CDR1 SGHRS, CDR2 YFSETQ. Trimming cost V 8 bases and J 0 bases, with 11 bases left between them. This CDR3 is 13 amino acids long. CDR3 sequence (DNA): TGCGCCAGTACAAACACCATGAACACTGAAGCTTTCTTT. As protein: CASTNTMNTEAFF.

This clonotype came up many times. CDR3: CASKGLARTDTQYF. The CDR3 nucleotides read TGTGCCAGCAAAGGGCTAGCTAGGACAGATACGCAGTATTTT. The genes are TRBV27 and TRBJ2-3; D possibly corresponds to TRBD2 (5 bases). V dropped 7 bases and J dropped 3 bases, with 14 bases sitting between them. CDR1 is MNHEY, CDR2 SMNVEV, per germline (reference sequence). The CDR3 totals 14 residues.

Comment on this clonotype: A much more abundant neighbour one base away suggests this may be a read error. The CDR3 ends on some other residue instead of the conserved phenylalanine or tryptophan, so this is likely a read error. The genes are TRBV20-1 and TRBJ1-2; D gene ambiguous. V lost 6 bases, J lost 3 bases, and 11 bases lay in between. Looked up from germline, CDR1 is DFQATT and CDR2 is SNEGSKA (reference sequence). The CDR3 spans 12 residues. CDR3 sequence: CSAPGVDYGYTV. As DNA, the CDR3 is TGCAGTGCCCCTGGTGTGGACTATGGCTACACCGTC.

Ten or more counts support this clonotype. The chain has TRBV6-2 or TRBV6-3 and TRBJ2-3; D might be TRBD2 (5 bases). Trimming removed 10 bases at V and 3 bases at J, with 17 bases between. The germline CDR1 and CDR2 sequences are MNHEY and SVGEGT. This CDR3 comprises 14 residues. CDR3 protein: CATLHLAGTDTQYF. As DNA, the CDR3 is TGTGCCACCCTCCACCTGGCGGGTACAGATACGCAGTATTTT.

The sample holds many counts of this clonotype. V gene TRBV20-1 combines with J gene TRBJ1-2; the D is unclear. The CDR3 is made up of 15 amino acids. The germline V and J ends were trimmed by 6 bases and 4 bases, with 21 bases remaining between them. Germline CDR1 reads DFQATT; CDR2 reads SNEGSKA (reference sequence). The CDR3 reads CSALPIGVGIYGYTF. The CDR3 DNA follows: TGCAGTGCCCTCCCGATTGGGGTGGGAATCTATGGCTACACCTTC.

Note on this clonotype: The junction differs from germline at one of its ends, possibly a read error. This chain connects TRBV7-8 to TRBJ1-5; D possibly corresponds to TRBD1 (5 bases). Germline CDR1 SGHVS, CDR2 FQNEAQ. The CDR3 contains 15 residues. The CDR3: CTSSFYSGHNQPQHF. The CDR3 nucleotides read TGTACCAGCAGCTTTTACAGCGGACACAATCAGCCCCAGCATTTT.

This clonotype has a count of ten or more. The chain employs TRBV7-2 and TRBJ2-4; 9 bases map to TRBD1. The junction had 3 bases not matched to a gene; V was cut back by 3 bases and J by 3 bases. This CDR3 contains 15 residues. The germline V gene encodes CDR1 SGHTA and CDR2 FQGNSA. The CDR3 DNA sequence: TGTGCCAGCAGCTTCTCGACAGGGGGCAAAAACATTCAGTACTTC. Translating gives CASSFSTGGKNIQYF. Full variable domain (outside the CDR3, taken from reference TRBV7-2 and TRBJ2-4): GAGVSQSPSNKVTEKGKDVELRCDPISGHTALYWYRQSLGQGLEFLIYFQGNSAPDKSGLPSDRFSAERTGGSVSTLTIQRTQQEDSAVYLCASSFSTGGKNIQYFGAGTRLSVL.

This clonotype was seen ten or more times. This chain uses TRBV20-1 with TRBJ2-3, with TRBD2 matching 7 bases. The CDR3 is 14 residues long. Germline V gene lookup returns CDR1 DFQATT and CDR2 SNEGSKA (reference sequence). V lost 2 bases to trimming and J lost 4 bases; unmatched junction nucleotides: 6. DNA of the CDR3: TGCAGTGCTAGAATGGGGGGGATGGCAGATACGCAGTATTTT. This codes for CSARMGGMADTQYF.

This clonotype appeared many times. The CDR3 nucleotides are TGTGCCAGCAGATCGCCTGGACTGGGAACGGAGCAGTTCTTC. Translated: CASRSPGLGTEQFF. The gene calls are TRBV6-2 or TRBV6-3 and TRBJ2-1, with D maybe TRBD2 (5 bases). The CDR3 consists of 14 residues. V lost 6 bases and J 10 bases, leaving 19 bases between the germline ends. Germline-derived CDR1 and CDR2 are MNHEY and SVGEGT.

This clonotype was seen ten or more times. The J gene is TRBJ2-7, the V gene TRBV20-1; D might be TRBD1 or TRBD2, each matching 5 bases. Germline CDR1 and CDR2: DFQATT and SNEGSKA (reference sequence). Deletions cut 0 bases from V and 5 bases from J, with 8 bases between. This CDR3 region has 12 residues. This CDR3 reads CSARDEGHEQYF. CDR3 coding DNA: TGCAGTGCTAGAGATGAGGGGCACGAGCAGTACTTC.

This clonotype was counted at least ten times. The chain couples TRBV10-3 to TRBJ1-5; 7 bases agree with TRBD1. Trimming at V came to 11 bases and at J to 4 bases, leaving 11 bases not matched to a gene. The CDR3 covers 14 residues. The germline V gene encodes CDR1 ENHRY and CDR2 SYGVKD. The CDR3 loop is CASRPATGNQPQHF. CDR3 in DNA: TGTGCCTCCCGCCCCGCGACAGGGAATCAGCCCCAGCATTTT.

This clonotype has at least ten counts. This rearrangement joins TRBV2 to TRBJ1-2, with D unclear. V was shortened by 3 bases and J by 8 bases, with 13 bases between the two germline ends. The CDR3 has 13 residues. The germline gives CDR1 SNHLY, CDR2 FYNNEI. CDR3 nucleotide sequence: TGTGCCAGCAGTGAGGGTAGCCTGAGAGGCTACACCTTC. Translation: CASSEGSLRGYTF.